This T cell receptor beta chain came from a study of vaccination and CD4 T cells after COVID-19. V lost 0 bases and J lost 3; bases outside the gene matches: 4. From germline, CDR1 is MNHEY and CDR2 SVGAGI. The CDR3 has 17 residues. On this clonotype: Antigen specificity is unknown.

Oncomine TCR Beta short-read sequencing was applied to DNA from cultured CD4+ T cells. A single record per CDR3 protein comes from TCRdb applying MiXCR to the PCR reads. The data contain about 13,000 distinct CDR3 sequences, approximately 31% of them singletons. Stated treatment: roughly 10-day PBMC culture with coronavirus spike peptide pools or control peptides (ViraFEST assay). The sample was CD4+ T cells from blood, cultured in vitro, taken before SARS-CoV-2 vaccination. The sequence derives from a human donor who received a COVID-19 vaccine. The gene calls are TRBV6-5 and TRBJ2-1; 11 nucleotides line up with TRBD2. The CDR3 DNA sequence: TGTGCCAGCAGTTACTCTCCTAGCGGGGGGCTCTACAATGAGCAGTTCTTC. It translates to CASSYSPSGGLYNEQFF.